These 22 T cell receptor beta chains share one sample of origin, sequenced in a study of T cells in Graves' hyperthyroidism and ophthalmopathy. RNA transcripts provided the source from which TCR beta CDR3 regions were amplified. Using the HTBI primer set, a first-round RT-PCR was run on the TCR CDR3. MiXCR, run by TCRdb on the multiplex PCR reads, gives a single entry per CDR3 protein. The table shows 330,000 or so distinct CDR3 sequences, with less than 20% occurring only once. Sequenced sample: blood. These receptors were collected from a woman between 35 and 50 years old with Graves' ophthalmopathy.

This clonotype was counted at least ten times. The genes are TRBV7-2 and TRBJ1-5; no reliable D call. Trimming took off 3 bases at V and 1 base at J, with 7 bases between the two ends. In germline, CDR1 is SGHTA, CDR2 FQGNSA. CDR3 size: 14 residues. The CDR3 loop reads CASSFYGSNQPQHF. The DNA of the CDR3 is TGTGCCAGCAGCTTTTACGGCAGCAATCAGCCCCAGCATTTT.

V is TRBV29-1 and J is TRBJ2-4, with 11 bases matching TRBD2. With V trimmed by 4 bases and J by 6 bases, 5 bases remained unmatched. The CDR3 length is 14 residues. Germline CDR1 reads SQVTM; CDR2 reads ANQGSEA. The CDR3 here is CSVALAGGVNIQYF. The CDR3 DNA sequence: TGCAGCGTTGCCCTAGCGGGAGGCGTAAACATTCAGTACTTC.

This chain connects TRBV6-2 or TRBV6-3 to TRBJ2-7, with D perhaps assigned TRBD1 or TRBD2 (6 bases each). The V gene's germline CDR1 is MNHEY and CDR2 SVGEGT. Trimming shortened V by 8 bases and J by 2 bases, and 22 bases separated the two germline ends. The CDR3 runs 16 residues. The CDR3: CASLLGATGVPYEQYF. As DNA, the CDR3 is TGTGCCAGCTTATTGGGGGCGACGGGAGTACCCTACGAGCAGTACTTC.

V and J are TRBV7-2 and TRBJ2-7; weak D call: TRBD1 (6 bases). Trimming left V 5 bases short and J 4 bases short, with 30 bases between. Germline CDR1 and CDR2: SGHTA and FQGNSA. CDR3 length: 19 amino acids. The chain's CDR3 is CASSIILNSRDIRLYEQYF. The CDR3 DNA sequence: TGTGCCAGCAGCATTATCCTAAATTCCCGGGACATTCGTTTGTACGAGCAGTACTTC.

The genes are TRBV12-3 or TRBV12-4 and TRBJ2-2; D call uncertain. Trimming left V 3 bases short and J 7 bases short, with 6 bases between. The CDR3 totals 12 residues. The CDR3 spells CASSFEFGELFF. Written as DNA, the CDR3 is TGTGCCAGCAGTTTCGAGTTCGGGGAGCTGTTTTTT.

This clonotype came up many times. The CDR3 region is CASSQEGPIGELFF. CDR3 bases: TGCGCCAGCAGCCAAGAGGGACCGATCGGGGAGCTGTTTTTT. V usage is TRBV4-3 and J usage is TRBJ2-2; D is perhaps TRBD1 or TRBD2 (5 bases each). This CDR3 is 14 amino acids long. Germline V CDR1 and CDR2: LGHNA, YSLEER. V was cut by 0 bases and J by 7 bases, with 9 bases left in between.

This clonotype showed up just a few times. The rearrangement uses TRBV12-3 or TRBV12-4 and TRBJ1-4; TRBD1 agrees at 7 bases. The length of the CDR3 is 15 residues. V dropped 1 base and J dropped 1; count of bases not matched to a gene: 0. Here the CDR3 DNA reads TGTGCCAGCAGTTTAGGGGACAGAACTAATGAAAAACTGTTTTTT. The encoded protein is CASSLGDRTNEKLFF.

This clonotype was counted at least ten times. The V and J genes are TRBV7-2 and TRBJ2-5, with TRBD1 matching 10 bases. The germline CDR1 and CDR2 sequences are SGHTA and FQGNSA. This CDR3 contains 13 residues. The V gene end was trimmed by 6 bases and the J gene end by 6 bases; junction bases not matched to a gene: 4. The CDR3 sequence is CASRPGQGQTQYF. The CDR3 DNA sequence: TGTGCCAGCAGACCGGGACAGGGGCAGACCCAGTACTTC.

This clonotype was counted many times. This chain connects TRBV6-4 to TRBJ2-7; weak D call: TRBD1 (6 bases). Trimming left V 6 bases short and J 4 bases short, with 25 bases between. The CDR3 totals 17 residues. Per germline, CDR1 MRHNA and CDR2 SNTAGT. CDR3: CASRSFRLTGTQYEQYF. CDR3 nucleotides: TGTGCCAGCAGGTCATTTCGCCTAACAGGGACACAGTACGAGCAGTACTTC.

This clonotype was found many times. The CDR3 protein is CATSAPTGMVEETQYF. The DNA for the CDR3 is TGTGCCACCAGTGCCCCCACAGGGATGGTCGAAGAGACCCAGTACTTC. The chain is built from TRBV24-1 and TRBJ2-5; a possible D gene is TRBD1 (6 bases). This CDR3 contains 16 residues. Trimming stripped 5 bases from V and 3 bases from J, with 18 bases between. CDR1 is KGHDR and CDR2 is SFDVKD in the germline V gene.

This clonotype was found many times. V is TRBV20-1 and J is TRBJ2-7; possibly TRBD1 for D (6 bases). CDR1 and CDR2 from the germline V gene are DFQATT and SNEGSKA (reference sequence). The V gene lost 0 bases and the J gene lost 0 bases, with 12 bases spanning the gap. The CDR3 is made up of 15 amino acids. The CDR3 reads CSARDHLRGSYEQYF. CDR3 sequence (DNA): TGCAGTGCTAGAGATCATCTCAGGGGCTCCTACGAGCAGTACTTC.

The CDR3, as DNA: TGTGCCAGCAGCCCTAAATCGACAGGCTCCTACGAGCAGTACTTC. Its protein product is CASSPKSTGSYEQYF. J is TRBJ2-7 and V is TRBV7-2, with a tentative D call TRBD1 (6 bases). This CDR3 has 15 residues. Trimming removed 5 bases at V and 0 bases at J, with 14 bases between. Looked up from germline, CDR1 is SGHTA and CDR2 is FQGNSA.

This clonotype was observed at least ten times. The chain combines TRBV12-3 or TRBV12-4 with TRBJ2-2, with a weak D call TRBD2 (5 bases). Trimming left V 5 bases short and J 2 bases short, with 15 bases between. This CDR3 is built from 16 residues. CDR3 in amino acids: CASSTPGKVNTGELFF. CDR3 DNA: TGTGCCAGCAGTACTCCGGGAAAGGTCAACACCGGGGAGCTGTTTTTT.

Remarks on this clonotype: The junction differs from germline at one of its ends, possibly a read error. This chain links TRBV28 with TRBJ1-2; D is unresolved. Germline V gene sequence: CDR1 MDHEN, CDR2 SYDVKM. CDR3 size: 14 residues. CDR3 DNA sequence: TGTGCCAGCAGTTTCCTCGGGTTTCGGGATGGCTACATCTTC. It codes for CASSFLGFRDGYIF.

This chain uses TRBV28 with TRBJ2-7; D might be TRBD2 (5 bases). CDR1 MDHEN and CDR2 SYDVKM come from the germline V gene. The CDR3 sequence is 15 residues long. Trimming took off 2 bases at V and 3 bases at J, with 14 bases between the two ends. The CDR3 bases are TGTGCCAGCAGTTTAGCGGGTGCTAGAATCTACGAGCAGTACTTC. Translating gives CASSLAGARIYEQYF.

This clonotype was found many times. Written as DNA, the CDR3 is TGCGCCAGCAGCTTGGGACTAGCGGCTCAGAACACCGGGGAGCTGTTTTTT. Amino acids: CASSLGLAAQNTGELFF. The chain is built from TRBV5-1 and TRBJ2-2, with 9 bases lining up with TRBD2. The ends lost 0 bases at V and 1 base at J; junction bases unmatched: 4. Germline CDR1 and CDR2: SGHRS and YFSETQ. The CDR3 consists of 17 residues. The full variable domain, with the rest looked up from reference TRBV5-1 and TRBJ2-2, is KAGVTQTPRYLIKTRGQQVTLSCSPISGHRSVSWYQQTPGQGLQFLFEYFSETQRNKGNFPGRFSGRQFSNSRSEMNVSTLELGDSALYLCASSLGLAAQNTGELFFGEGSRLTVL.

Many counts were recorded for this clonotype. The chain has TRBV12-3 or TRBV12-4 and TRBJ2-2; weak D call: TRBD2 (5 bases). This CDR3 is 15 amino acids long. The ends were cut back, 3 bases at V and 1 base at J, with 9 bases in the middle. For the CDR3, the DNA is TGTGCCAGCAGTTTGAGTAGCGTGAACACCGGGGAGCTGTTTTTT. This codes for CASSLSSVNTGELFF.

The CDR3 DNA sequence: TGCAGTGCTAGCGGGGGACTGGGGGAGACCCAGTACTTC. It translates to CSASGGLGETQYF. The chain joins TRBV20-1 to TRBJ2-5; TRBD2 is a possible D gene (6 bases). V lost 3 bases and J lost 5, with 13 bases in between. This CDR3 has 13 residues. Germline assignment: CDR1 DFQATT and CDR2 SNEGSKA (reference sequence).

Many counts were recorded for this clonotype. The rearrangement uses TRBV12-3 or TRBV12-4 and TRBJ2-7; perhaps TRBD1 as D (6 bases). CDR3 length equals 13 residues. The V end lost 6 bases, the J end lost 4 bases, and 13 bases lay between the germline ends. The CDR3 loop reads CASSALTGYEQYF. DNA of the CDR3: TGTGCCAGCAGCGCCTTAACAGGGTACGAGCAGTACTTC.

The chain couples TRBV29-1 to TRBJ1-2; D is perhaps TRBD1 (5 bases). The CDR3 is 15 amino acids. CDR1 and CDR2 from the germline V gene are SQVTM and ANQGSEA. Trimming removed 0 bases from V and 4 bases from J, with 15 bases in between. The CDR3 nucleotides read TGCAGCGTTGAAGATCCCGCAGGGTGGGCCTATGGCTACACCTTC. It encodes CSVEDPAGWAYGYTF.

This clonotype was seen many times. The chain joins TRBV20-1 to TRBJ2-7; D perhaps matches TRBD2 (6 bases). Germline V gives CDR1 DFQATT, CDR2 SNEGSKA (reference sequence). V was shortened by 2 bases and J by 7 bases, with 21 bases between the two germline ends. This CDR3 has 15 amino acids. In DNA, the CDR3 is TGCAGTGCTAGACTAGCTGGCAGGGAGGTTAGGGAGCAGTACTTC. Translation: CSARLAGREVREQYF.

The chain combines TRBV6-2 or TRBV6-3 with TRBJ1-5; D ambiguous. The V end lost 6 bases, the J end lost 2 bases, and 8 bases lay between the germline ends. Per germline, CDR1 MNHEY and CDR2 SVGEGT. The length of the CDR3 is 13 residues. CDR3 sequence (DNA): TGTGCCAGCAGCCCATTGGGCAATCAGCCCCAGCATTTT. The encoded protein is CASSPLGNQPQHF.